This TCR beta chain was retrieved from a study of T-cell reconstitution after alpha-beta-depleted transplantation in children. To note about this clonotype: Its ends do not fully match the called genes, so a read error is possible.

Preparation of the TCRbeta library was carried out with unique molecular identifiers. TCRdb reanalysed the PCR reads using MiXCR and keeps one entry per CDR3 protein. Among 350,000 to 500,000 distinct CDR3 sequences, 43% were seen once, and the ten largest hold about 30%. The length of the CDR3 is 14 residues. The germline V gene has CDR1 SQVTM and CDR2 ANQGSEA. The sequence was obtained from a girl aged 2 to 10 with aplastic anemia, due to receive a stem cell transplant. This specimen consisted of PBMCs, obtained before TCRalphabeta/CD19-depleted stem cell transplant. The V and J genes are TRBV29-1 and TRBJ2-5; TRBD2 agrees at 11 bases. The CDR3 sequence is CSFETSGNQETQYF. Written as DNA, the CDR3 is TGCAGCTTTGAGACTAGCGGGAACCAAGAGACCCAGTACTTC.